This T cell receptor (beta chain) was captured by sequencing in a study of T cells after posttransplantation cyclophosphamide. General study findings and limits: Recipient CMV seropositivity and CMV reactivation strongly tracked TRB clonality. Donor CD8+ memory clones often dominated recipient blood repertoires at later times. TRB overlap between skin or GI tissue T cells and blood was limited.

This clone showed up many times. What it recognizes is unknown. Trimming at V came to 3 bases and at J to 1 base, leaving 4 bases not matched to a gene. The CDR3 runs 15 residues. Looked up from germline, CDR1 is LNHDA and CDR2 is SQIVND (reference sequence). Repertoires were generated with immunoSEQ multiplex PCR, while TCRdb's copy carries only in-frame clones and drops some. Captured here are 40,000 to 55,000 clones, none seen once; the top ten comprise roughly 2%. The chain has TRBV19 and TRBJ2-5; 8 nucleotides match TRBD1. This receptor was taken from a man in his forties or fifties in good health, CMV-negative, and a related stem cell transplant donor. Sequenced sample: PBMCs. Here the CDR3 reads CASSIRGQVQETQYF. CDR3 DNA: TGTGCCAGTAGTATCAGGGGACAGGTCCAAGAGACCCAGTACTTC.